One and the same sample provided the 30 T cell receptor beta chains below, sequenced in a study of blood T cell repertoires in COVID-19. Profiled with immunoSEQ multiplex PCR; TCRdb holds only in-frame clones, not every one. The sample lists tens of thousands of clones; around 83% were seen once. The specimen sequenced was peripheral blood. The receptors stem from a human donor in a cohort sampled during active COVID-19.

This clone has a single count. This rearrangement joins TRBV19 to TRBJ2-1, with TRBD2 matching over 10 bases. V dropped 3 bases and J dropped 7; count of bases not matched to a gene: 3. The germline V gene encodes CDR1 LNHDA and CDR2 SQIVND (reference sequence). CDR3 length: 14 amino acids. DNA of the CDR3: TGTGCCAGTAGTATCCGGACTAGCGGAAATGAGCAGTTCTTC. It specifies CASSIRTSGNEQFF.

This clone has more than one count but fewer than ten. The chain carries TRBV12-3 or TRBV12-4 and TRBJ2-1; D is uncertain. The CDR3 contains 12 residues. Trimming took off 2 bases at V and 7 bases at J, with 6 bases between the two ends. This chain's CDR3 is CASSLSRNEQFF. The CDR3 DNA reads TGTGCCAGCAGTTTATCCCGGAATGAGCAGTTCTTC.

The chain has TRBV6-5 and TRBJ2-7, with TRBD2 matching over 11 bases. The CDR3 loop spans 14 amino acids. The V and J ends lost 4 bases and 4 bases, in that order; junction bases with no gene match: 3. Germline loops: CDR1 MNHEY, CDR2 SVGAGI. This chain's CDR3 is CASSLTSGSYEQYF. In nucleotides, the CDR3 is TGTGCCAGCAGTTTAACTAGCGGGAGTTACGAGCAGTACTTC.

This chain uses TRBV5-1 with TRBJ2-5, with 12 bases matching TRBD2. V lost 5 bases to trimming and J lost 3 bases; unmatched junction nucleotides: 8. This CDR3 spans 16 amino acids. Germline assignment: CDR1 SGHRS and CDR2 YFSETQ. The CDR3 sequence is CASSLSPSGGEETQYF. DNA of the CDR3: TGCGCCAGCAGTTTATCGCCTAGCGGGGGGGAAGAGACCCAGTACTTC.

CDR3 loop: CASRPSGLQNTGELFF. The CDR3, as DNA: TGTGCCAGCAGGCCCTCGGGACTACAGAACACCGGGGAGCTGTTTTTT. The chain employs TRBV6-6 and TRBJ2-2; 7 nucleotides match TRBD2. Losses at the gene ends were 6 bases for V and 1 base for J; bases not matched to a gene: 8. CDR3 length: 16 amino acids. CDR1 is MNHNY, CDR2 SVGAGI, per germline (reference sequence).

This sequence joins TRBV15 and TRBJ1-1; 8 nucleotides agree with TRBD1. Germline CDR1 is LNHNV and CDR2 is YYDKDF (reference sequence). The CDR3 length is 15 residues. V was clipped by 3 bases and J by 6 bases; unmatched bases: 9. This CDR3 reads CATSRLRGQGAEAFF. CDR3 nucleotides: TGTGCCACCAGCAGGCTCAGGGGGCAGGGAGCTGAAGCTTTCTTT.

V gene TRBV7-2 combines with J gene TRBJ1-1; the match to TRBD1 covers 9 bases. The V and J ends lost 4 bases and 3 bases, in that order; junction bases with no gene match: 0. Germline V gene lookup returns CDR1 SGHTA and CDR2 FQGNSA. This CDR3 contains 13 residues. The CDR3 protein is CASSWTGDTEAFF. The CDR3 DNA reads as TGTGCCAGCAGCTGGACAGGGGACACTGAAGCTTTCTTT.

This clone was seen a handful of times. The chain carries TRBV28 and TRBJ2-2, with 12 bases aligning to TRBD1. The ends lost 6 bases at V and 4 bases at J; junction bases unmatched: 3. CDR1 is MDHEN, CDR2 SYDVKM, per germline. There are 15 residues in the CDR3. The CDR3 region is CASRGQGAGTGELFF. DNA for the CDR3: TGTGCCAGCAGGGGACAGGGGGCAGGCACCGGGGAGCTGTTTTTT.

This chain joins TRBV5-1 and TRBJ2-1, with TRBD2 as a possible D gene (5 bases). This CDR3 is built from 15 residues. Germline CDR1 SGHRS, CDR2 YFSETQ. Trimming removed 3 bases at V and 7 bases at J, with 17 bases between. The CDR3 DNA reads as TGCGCCAGCAGCTCCGACGAGGGTTTTAGGAATGAGCAGTTCTTC. Translation gives CASSSDEGFRNEQFF. Supplemented by reference TRBV5-1 and TRBJ2-1, the full variable domain reads KAGVTQTPRYLIKTRGQQVTLSCSPISGHRSVSWYQQTPGQGLQFLFEYFSETQRNKGNFPGRFSGRQFSNSRSEMNVSTLELGDSALYLCASSSDEGFRNEQFFGPGTRLTVL.

The chain employs TRBV18 and TRBJ2-1; 9 bases fit TRBD2. Germline values: CDR1 KGHSH, CDR2 LQKENI. Trimming took 0 bases from V and 2 from J; bases not matched to a gene: 8. This CDR3 has 18 residues. This CDR3 reads CASSPPGGASGAYNEQFF. CDR3 sequence (DNA): TGTGCCAGCTCACCACCCGGCGGGGCTAGCGGGGCCTACAATGAGCAGTTCTTC.

The rearrangement links TRBV11-3 to TRBJ2-7; 8 nucleotides line up with TRBD2. Germline lookup yields CDR1 SGHNT and CDR2 YENEEA. This CDR3 has 15 amino acids. The V and J ends lost 5 bases and 2 bases, in that order; junction bases with no gene match: 8. The DNA for the CDR3 is TGTGCCAGCAGCCTCGAGGCGGGAGGACCCTACGAGCAGTACTTC. Protein: CASSLEAGGPYEQYF.

The count of this clone is one. The V gene is TRBV2, the J gene TRBJ1-5; a possible D gene is TRBD1 (5 bases). Trimming took off 4 bases at V and 1 base at J, with 8 bases between the two ends. This CDR3 is 14 amino acids long. Germline V gene data show CDR1 as SNHLY and CDR2 as FYNNEI. The CDR3 sequence: CASSGGGSNQPQHF. The CDR3, as DNA: TGTGCCAGCAGTGGGGGGGGGAGCAATCAGCCCCAGCATTTT.

V is TRBV2 and J is TRBJ1-1; D is undetermined. The CDR3 has 11 amino acids. Trimming removed 7 bases from V and 1 base from J, with 4 bases in between. Germline V CDR1 and CDR2: SNHLY, FYNNEI. This CDR3 is CASTKNTEAFF. The CDR3 DNA is TGTGCCAGCACCAAGAACACTGAAGCTTTCTTT.

CDR3 amino acids: CATSRDQGPLSYEQYF. The DNA for the CDR3 is TGTGCCACCAGCAGAGATCAGGGGCCGCTATCCTACGAGCAGTACTTC. The V gene is TRBV15, the J gene TRBJ2-7; tentatively, D is TRBD1 (6 bases). In germline, CDR1 is LNHNV, CDR2 YYDKDF (reference sequence). The CDR3 runs 16 residues. Trimming pared 0 bases from V and 1 base from J, leaving 13 bases between.

CDR3 nucleotides: TGTGCCGCCTCGGGACAGGGATCCTACGAGCAGTACTTC. Its translation is CAASGQGSYEQYF. The rearrangement uses TRBV30 and TRBJ2-7; 9 bases are shared with TRBD1. The V segment lost 8 bases and the J segment 1 base; nucleotides outside the gene matches: 6. The germline V gene has CDR1 GTSNPN and CDR2 SVGIG (reference sequence). The length of the CDR3 is 13 residues.

A few counts support this clone. The chain has TRBV6-5 and TRBJ1-2; 7 bases are shared with TRBD1. Germline loops: CDR1 MNHEY, CDR2 SVGAGI. J gave up 9 bases and V 2 bases, and 12 bases lay outside the gene matches. The CDR3 spans 15 residues. CDR3 in amino acids: CASSYLGQAQSSYTF. In nucleotides, the CDR3 is TGTGCCAGCAGTTACCTTGGACAGGCGCAGAGTAGCTACACCTTC.

This clone was seen more than once but under ten times. The chain uses TRBV19 and TRBJ1-5; D might be TRBD1 (5 bases). The CDR3 spans 14 residues. V was clipped by 1 base and J by 7 bases, with 11 bases between them. Germline CDR1 LNHDA, CDR2 SQIVND (reference sequence). The CDR3 sequence: CASSIGAGKQPQHF. The CDR3 coding sequence is TGTGCCAGTAGTATAGGGGCAGGGAAACAGCCCCAGCATTTT.

The chain recombines TRBV7-6 with TRBJ1-5; 8 bases match TRBD1. Germline CDR1 SGHVS, CDR2 FNYEAQ. This CDR3 spans 17 amino acids. V was pared by 5 bases and J by 4 bases, with 13 bases of the junction left unmatched. Here the CDR3 reads CASSPRPGQVGNQPQHF. The CDR3 DNA follows: TGTGCCAGCAGCCCAAGACCGGGACAGGTGGGGAATCAGCCCCAGCATTTT.

The CDR3 reads CASGFSSYNEQFF. CDR3 DNA: TGTGCTAGTGGTTTTAGCTCCTACAATGAGCAGTTCTTC. The V call is TRBV12-5, the J call TRBJ2-1; D is undetermined. Between the trimmed V and J ends, which lost 3 bases and 0 bases, there was a span of 3 bases. Germline V gene lookup returns CDR1 LGHNT and CDR2 FRNRAP. CDR3 length: 13 amino acids. The full variable domain, completed using reference TRBV12-5 and TRBJ2-1, is DARVTQTPRHKVTEMGQEVTMRCQPILGHNTVFWYRQTMMQGLELLAYFRNRAPLDDSGMPKDRFSAEMPDATLATLKIQPSEPRDSAVYFCASGFSSYNEQFFGPGTRLTVL.

The chain carries TRBV6-2 or TRBV6-3 and TRBJ2-3, with 9 bases that match TRBD2. The V gene's germline CDR1 is MNHEY and CDR2 SVGEGT. The trim removed 4 bases at V and 3 bases at J, leaving 2 bases unmatched. The CDR3 length is 14 residues. The CDR3 region has the DNA TGTGCCAGCAGTTTTAGCGGGGGAACAGATACGCAGTATTTT. It specifies CASSFSGGTDTQYF.

The chain has TRBV5-6 and TRBJ1-1; possibly TRBD1 for D (6 bases). V lost 1 base and J 5 bases, leaving 12 bases between the germline ends. The CDR3 has 14 amino acids. Germline CDR1 and CDR2: SGHDT and YYEEEE. CDR3 region: CASSLPTGLTEAFF. CDR3 DNA: TGTGCCAGCAGCTTGCCCACAGGGTTGACTGAAGCTTTCTTT.

This clone was counted only a few times. The genes are TRBV2 and TRBJ1-5; a possible D gene is TRBD1 (5 bases). Germline lookup yields CDR1 SNHLY and CDR2 FYNNEI. This CDR3 has 14 amino acids. Trimming removed 2 bases at V and 4 bases at J, with 9 bases between. The CDR3 nucleotides read TGTGCCAGCAGTGAACTGAAGGGGAATCAGCCCCAGCATTTT. This encodes CASSELKGNQPQHF. Full variable domain (remainder filled in from reference TRBV2 and TRBJ1-5): EPEVTQTPSHQVTQMGQEVILRCVPISNHLYFYWYRQILGQKVEFLVSFYNNEISEKSEIFDDQFSVERPDGSNFTLKIRSTKLEDSAMYFCASSELKGNQPQHFGDGTRLSIL.

The J gene is TRBJ2-3, the V gene TRBV5-1; 9 nucleotides match TRBD1. Germline CDR1 and CDR2: SGHRS and YFSETQ. The CDR3 is 18 residues long. After removal of 4 bases from V and 3 bases from J, the junction contained 15 bases not matched to a gene. The CDR3 loop reads CASSPGQGRALITDTQYF. CDR3 in DNA: TGCGCCAGCAGCCCCGGACAGGGGAGAGCCCTGATAACAGATACGCAGTATTTT.

The genes are TRBV19 and TRBJ2-5, with a tentative D call TRBD1 (5 bases). Trimming removed 1 base at V and 4 bases at J, with 16 bases between. The V gene's germline CDR1 is LNHDA and CDR2 SQIVND (reference sequence). The CDR3 length is 16 residues. This chain's CDR3 is CASSIGGSPRSETQYF. CDR3 DNA: TGTGCCAGTAGTATAGGGGGCAGCCCACGCTCAGAGACCCAGTACTTC.

This chain joins TRBV2 and TRBJ2-7; TRBD2 might be the D (6 bases). This CDR3 contains 14 residues. CDR1 is SNHLY and CDR2 is FYNNEI in the germline V gene. V shed 2 bases and J shed 6 bases, with 14 bases lying between them. The CDR3 sequence: CASSELAGGGEQYF. CDR3 coding DNA: TGTGCCAGCAGTGAACTAGCTGGGGGAGGCGAGCAGTACTTC.

The sample holds one count of this clone. This chain joins TRBV7-3 and TRBJ2-1, with 10 bases matching TRBD2. The V segment lost 4 bases and the J segment 6 bases; nucleotides outside the gene matches: 0. CDR3 length: 13 residues. CDR1 SGHTA and CDR2 FQGTGA come from the germline V gene. The CDR3: CASSWTSGNEQFF. DNA of the CDR3: TGTGCCAGCAGCTGGACTAGCGGCAATGAGCAGTTCTTC.

For the CDR3, the DNA is TGTGCCAGCAGCTTGGGGGGGACAGAGGTTGAAAAACTGTTTTTT. Translation: CASSLGGTEVEKLFF. This rearrangement joins TRBV5-4 to TRBJ1-4; 7 positions match TRBD1. The CDR3 has 15 amino acids. The germline CDR1 and CDR2 sequences are SGHNT and YYREEE (reference sequence). With 0 bases clipped from V and 7 bases from J, the junction kept 6 bases outside the gene matches.

The chain employs TRBV5-6 and TRBJ2-1; TRBD2 is a possible D gene (6 bases). The germline CDR1 and CDR2 sequences are SGHDT and YYEEEE. V was clipped by 2 bases and J by 5 bases, with 14 bases between them. The CDR3 is 15 amino acids. In DNA form, the CDR3 reads TGTGCCAGCAGCTTTACAGGACTACACCACAATGAGCAGTTCTTC. Its protein product is CASSFTGLHHNEQFF.

The chain couples TRBV28 to TRBJ1-5; D may be TRBD1 (5 bases). There are 14 residues in the CDR3. Germline loops: CDR1 MDHEN, CDR2 SYDVKM. Trimming cost V 5 bases and J 4 bases, with 12 bases left between them. In DNA form, the CDR3 reads TGTGCCAGCAGTCTGAGTGGGGGGAATCAGCCCCAGCATTTT. This gives the protein CASSLSGGNQPQHF.

This chain joins TRBV30 and TRBJ2-5; TRBD2 matches 9 bases. The CDR3 spans 11 residues. Per the germline V gene, CDR1 is GTSNPN and CDR2 is SVGIG (reference sequence). The ends lost 7 bases at V and 5 bases at J; junction bases unmatched: 2. The CDR3 sequence: CAFSGGETQYF. CDR3 DNA: TGTGCCTTCAGCGGGGGGGAGACCCAGTACTTC.